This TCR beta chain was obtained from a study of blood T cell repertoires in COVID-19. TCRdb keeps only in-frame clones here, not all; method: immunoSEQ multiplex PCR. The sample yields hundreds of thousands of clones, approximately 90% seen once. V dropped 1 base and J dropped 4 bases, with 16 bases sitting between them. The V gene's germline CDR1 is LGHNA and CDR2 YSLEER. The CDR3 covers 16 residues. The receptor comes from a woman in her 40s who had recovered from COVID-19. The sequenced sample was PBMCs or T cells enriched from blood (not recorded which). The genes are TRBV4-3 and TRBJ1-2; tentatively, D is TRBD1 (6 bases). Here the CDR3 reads CASSQGTDRPGYGYTF. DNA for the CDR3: TGCGCCAGCAGCCAAGGGACAGACCGCCCAGGCTATGGCTACACCTTC.